This is a list of T cell receptor beta chains from one sample in a study of human T cells and chemical hapten exposure. TCRdb passed the RACE reads through MiXCR, listing each CDR3 protein once. The sample carries roughly 80,000 distinct CDR3 sequences, about 8.6% recorded once. The sequenced material came from whole blood. The receptors were sampled from a female donor in good health. Some clones in this sample may be carry-over from other donors' samples. The CDR3 runs from the conserved cysteine through the conserved F or W. Fields, in order: clone size, J gene, V gene, D gene, CDR3 protein, CDR3 DNA. D genes are given only for firm matches. A row's size may be missing; if present it is once, few, many or a size class.

size: -; J: TRBJ1-4; V: TRBV28; D: -; CDR3: CASSLTSIVGEKLFF; DNA: TGTGCCAGCAGTCTCACAAGTATCGTAGGTGAAAAACTGTTTTTT
size: many; J: TRBJ1-1; V: TRBV18; D: TRBD1; CDR3: CASSPRRGPEGTEAFF; DNA: TGTGCCAGCTCACCAAGGAGGGGGCCCGAGGGCACTGAAGCTTTCTTT
size: few; J: TRBJ2-7; V: TRBV18; D: -; CDR3: CATPLVGPYEQYF; DNA: TGTGCCACCCCCCTTGTTGGGCCCTACGAGCAGTACTTC
size: -; J: TRBJ1-3; V: TRBV3-1; D: -; CDR3: CASSPMHSGNTIYF; DNA: TGTGCCAGCAGCCCTATGCACTCTGGAAACACCATATATTTT
size: many; J: TRBJ2-2; V: TRBV4-2; D: TRBD1; CDR3: CASSQGQGANTGELFF; DNA: TGTGCCAGCAGCCAAGGACAGGGGGCGAACACCGGGGAGCTGTTTTTT
size: many; J: TRBJ1-6; V: TRBV27; D: -; CDR3: CASKDSPLHF; DNA: TGTGCCAGCAAGGATTCACCCCTCCACTTT
size: -; J: TRBJ1-4; V: TRBV20-1; D: -; CDR3: CSASRDNEKLFF; DNA: TGCAGTGCTTCGAGGGACAATGAAAAACTGTTTTTT
size: many; J: TRBJ2-1; V: TRBV10-3; D: -; CDR3: CAISQLVGRYNEQFF; DNA: TGTGCCATCAGCCAACTAGTCGGGCGCTACAATGAGCAGTTCTTC
size: few; J: TRBJ2-4; V: TRBV12-3/TRBV12-4; D: -; CDR3: CASSSALLATIQYF; DNA: TGTGCCAGCAGTTCCGCGTTGCTAGCAACCATTCAGTACTTC
size: few; J: TRBJ2-2; V: TRBV27; D: TRBD1; CDR3: CASGRDRGQTGELFF; DNA: TGTGCCAGTGGGAGGGACAGGGGACAAACCGGGGAGCTGTTTTTT
size: many; J: TRBJ1-1; V: TRBV4-2; D: -; CDR3: CASSQDHSNTEAFF; DNA: TGTGCCAGCAGCCAAGATCACAGTAACACTGAAGCTTTCTTT
size: -; J: TRBJ1-2; V: TRBV13; D: -; CDR3: CASSPTAGNGYTF; DNA: TGTGCCAGCAGCCCCACGGCAGGGAATGGCTACACCTTC
size: -; J: TRBJ2-5; V: TRBV21-1; D: -; CDR3: CASRKCSPRPSYQETQYF; DNA: TGTGCCAGCCGCAAATGTTCACCGCGACCATCTTACCAAGAGACCCAGTACTTC
size: -; J: TRBJ2-3; V: TRBV29-1; D: TRBD2; CDR3: CSVEPGLAGGATDTQYF; DNA: TGCAGCGTTGAGCCGGGACTAGCGGGGGGGGCCACAGATACGCAGTATTTT
size: few; J: TRBJ1-5; V: TRBV18; D: -; CDR3: CASSPQGNSNQPQHF; DNA: TGTGCCAGCTCACCACAGGGGAATAGCAATCAGCCCCAGCATTTT
size: many; J: TRBJ2-7; V: TRBV11-2; D: -; CDR3: CASSFKGEQYF; DNA: TGTGCCAGCAGCTTCAAAGGCGAGCAGTACTTC
size: few; J: TRBJ1-1; V: TRBV19; D: TRBD1; CDR3: CASSISGQGRIEAFF; DNA: TGTGCCAGTAGTATTTCCGGACAGGGGAGGATTGAAGCTTTCTTT
size: many; J: TRBJ2-1; V: TRBV19; D: TRBD2; CDR3: CASSIEAGGYNEQFF; DNA: TGTGCCAGTAGTATAGAAGCGGGGGGCTACAATGAGCAGTTCTTC
size: few; J: TRBJ2-7; V: TRBV14; D: -; CDR3: CASSQTRGERGEQYF; DNA: TGTGCCAGCAGCCAGACCCGGGGCGAGCGAGGAGAGCAGTACTTC
size: once; J: TRBJ2-3; V: TRBV7-2; D: -; CDR3: CASIPDSYRPGDTQYF; DNA: TGTGCCAGCATCCCTGACTCATACCGTCCGGGGGATACGCAGTATTTT
size: few; J: TRBJ1-6; V: TRBV27; D: -; CDR3: CASSTGTSIGSPLHF; DNA: TGTGCCAGCAGTACAGGGACCTCAATTGGGTCACCCCTCCACTTT
size: -; J: TRBJ2-7; V: TRBV20-1; D: TRBD2; CDR3: CSARSPTSPWDEQYF; DNA: TGCAGTGCTAGATCCCCGACTAGCCCCTGGGACGAGCAGTACTTC
size: few; J: TRBJ1-5; V: TRBV7-2; D: TRBD1; CDR3: CASSLRTGGDQPQHF; DNA: TGTGCCAGCAGCCTAAGGACAGGGGGCGATCAGCCCCAGCATTTT
size: many; J: TRBJ1-1; V: TRBV4-3; D: -; CDR3: CASSQGGVIEAFF; DNA: TGCGCCAGCAGCCAAGGCGGCGTGATAGAAGCTTTCTTT
size: many; J: TRBJ2-3; V: TRBV29-1; D: -; CDR3: CSVGSGATDTQYF; DNA: TGCAGCGTGGGTTCCGGGGCGACAGATACGCAGTATTTT
size: few; J: TRBJ1-6; V: TRBV7-3; D: -; CDR3: CASSFRRDSPLHF; DNA: TGTGCCAGCAGCTTCCGACGGGATTCACCCCTCCACTTT
size: many; J: TRBJ1-6; V: TRBV20-1; D: -; CDR3: CSACTDVNSPLHF; DNA: TGCAGTGCTTGTACTGATGTAAATTCACCCCTCCACTTT
size: few; J: TRBJ1-6; V: TRBV18; D: -; CDR3: CASSPFAPGQNSPLHF; DNA: TGTGCCAGCTCACCATTCGCGCCAGGGCAGAATTCACCCCTCCACTTT
size: -; J: TRBJ2-1; V: TRBV6-5; D: -; CDR3: CASSYSRQVRINEQFF; DNA: TGTGCCAGCAGTTACTCGAGACAGGTTAGGATCAATGAGCAGTTCTTC
size: many; J: TRBJ2-3; V: TRBV5-1; D: TRBD2; CDR3: CASKGLAGSSTDTQYF; DNA: TGCGCCAGCAAGGGACTAGCGGGGAGTAGCACAGATACGCAGTATTTT
size: many; J: TRBJ2-5; V: TRBV20-1; D: -; CDR3: CSASGHGETQYF; DNA: TGCAGTGCTAGCGGGCATGGAGAGACCCAGTACTTC
size: many; J: TRBJ1-1; V: TRBV29-1; D: -; CDR3: CSITRNTEAFF; DNA: TGCAGCATAACTAGGAACACTGAAGCTTTCTTT
size: -; J: TRBJ2-7; V: TRBV10-2; D: TRBD2; CDR3: CASRNSGGAEYEQYF; DNA: TGCGCCAGCAGAAATAGCGGGGGGGCCGAGTACGAGCAGTACTTC
size: many; J: TRBJ1-5; V: TRBV10-2; D: -; CDR3: CASSDLGLGGYQPQHF; DNA: TGCGCCAGCAGTGATTTGGGTCTCGGGGGGTATCAGCCCCAGCATTTT
size: -; J: TRBJ1-2; V: TRBV7-3; D: -; CDR3: CASSLTKQGGGGYGYTF; DNA: TGTGCCAGCAGCTTAACGAAACAGGGCGGGGGGGGCTATGGCTACACCTTC
size: -; J: TRBJ1-6; V: TRBV20-1; D: TRBD1; CDR3: CSAMNPGTGTGSSPLHF; DNA: TGCAGTGCAATGAACCCCGGGACAGGGACGGGAAGTTCACCCCTCCACTTT
size: -; J: TRBJ2-3; V: TRBV5-6; D: TRBD2; CDR3: CASSSRLVGGDTQYF; DNA: TGTGCCAGCAGCTCGCGGTTGGTGGGAGGGGATACGCAGTATTTT
size: many; J: TRBJ1-5; V: TRBV5-8; D: -; CDR3: CASSLEPGSSSQHF; DNA: TGTGCCAGCAGCTTGGAGCCAGGGTCATCGTCCCAGCATTTT
size: few; J: TRBJ2-5; V: TRBV7-2; D: -; CDR3: CASSFVAFQETQYF; DNA: TGTGCCAGCAGCTTTGTAGCCTTTCAAGAGACCCAGTACTTC
size: -; J: TRBJ2-6; V: TRBV3-1; D: -; CDR3: CASSETAGANVLTF; DNA: TGTGCCAGCAGCGAAACTGCTGGGGCCAACGTCCTGACTTTC
size: many; J: TRBJ1-5; V: TRBV2; D: TRBD1; CDR3: CASRADRVYSNQPQHF; DNA: TGTGCCAGCAGGGCTGACAGGGTTTATAGCAATCAGCCCCAGCATTTT
size: few; J: TRBJ1-1; V: TRBV20-1; D: -; CDR3: CSARDRLGNTEAFF; DNA: TGCAGTGCTAGAGATCGGCTCGGGAACACTGAAGCTTTCTTT
size: many; J: TRBJ1-5; V: TRBV29-1; D: -; CDR3: CSVGEAANQPQHF; DNA: TGCAGCGTAGGGGAGGCAGCCAATCAGCCCCAGCATTTT
size: -; J: TRBJ1-6; V: TRBV6-1; D: -; CDR3: CASSVGESYNSPLHF; DNA: TGTGCCAGCAGTGTCGGGGAATCCTATAATTCACCCCTCCACTTT
size: -; J: TRBJ2-5; V: TRBV5-1; D: -; CDR3: CASSLEGAGETQYF; DNA: TGCGCCAGCAGCTTGGAAGGGGCAGGGGAGACCCAGTACTTC
size: many; J: TRBJ2-7; V: TRBV9; D: -; CDR3: CASSVAGTGNYEQYF; DNA: TGTGCCAGCAGCGTAGCCGGGACGGGAAACTACGAGCAGTACTTC